This T cell receptor beta chain came from a study of tumor and adjacent non-tumor tissue in lung cancer. Overall study context: The patients, approximately 9 men and roughly 5 women, were roughly 30 to 80 with stage I to III disease.

Study-level findings and limits: Tumor repertoires had a smaller top 100 clone share than normal lung.

Germline loops: CDR1 DFQATT, CDR2 SNEGSKA (reference sequence). The germline V and J ends were trimmed by 4 bases and 3 bases, with 19 bases remaining between them. There are 16 residues in the CDR3. The library came from three nested PCR rounds adapted from ARM-PCR protocols. TCRdb passed the multiplex PCR reads through MiXCR, listing each CDR3 protein once. The table shows fewer than 120,000 distinct CDR3 sequences, with about 80% occurring only once. A remark on this clonotype: Its antigen is unknown. Since a much larger clone is just one base distant, this may be a read error.

This sample's RNA came from whole unsorted tissue. Sequencing used lung tumor tissue. V is TRBV20-1 and J is TRBJ2-1, with D possibly being TRBD1 (5 bases). The clonotype comes from a man aged 65 to 85 with non-small cell lung cancer. The CDR3 sequence: CSAIGVGPKGYNEQFF. The CDR3, as DNA: TGCAGTGCTATAGGCGTGGGGCCGAAAGGCTACAATGAGCAGTTCTTC.